This is a list of T cell receptor beta chains from one sample in a study of CXCR3-negative and CXCR3-positive naive CD8 T cells. TCRdb re-called the 5' RACE reads and shows each CDR3 protein once, DNA omitted. In total, the table holds tens of thousands of distinct CDR3 sequences. Sequenced input: naive CXCR3+ CD8+ T cells from blood. The receptors originated from a human donor in good health. Some clones in this sample may be carry-over from other donors' samples. CDR3s include the opening cysteine and the closing phenylalanine or tryptophan.

v_gene	j_gene	CDR3aa
TRBV6-2/TRBV6-3	TRBJ2-1	CASSYSRLRLGGEQFF
TRBV7-9	TRBJ1-5	CASSLAQPDRGFVTDSNQPQHF
TRBV7-9	TRBJ2-5	CASSPPGQQETQYF
TRBV7-3	TRBJ1-1	CASSYGTGGTEAFF
TRBV12-3/TRBV12-4	TRBJ2-4	CASRGRDNKNIQYF
TRBV6-6	TRBJ1-5	CASSYRTLEEPQHF
TRBV20-1	TRBJ2-2	CSARLTNTGELFF
TRBV6-2/TRBV6-3	TRBJ2-1	CASGTGGFNEQFF
TRBV12-3/TRBV12-4	TRBJ2-2	CASKTWDGELFF
TRBV5-6	TRBJ2-5	CASSLVSGRDQETQYF
TRBV11-2	TRBJ1-2	CAGSGIYYGYTF
TRBV28	TRBJ2-5	CASSFGGGPETQYF
TRBV27	TRBJ2-7	CASSHRDVPYEQYF
TRBV20-1	TRBJ1-1	CNVRAGQNTEAFF
TRBV30	TRBJ1-5	CAWSVLGSQPQHF
TRBV7-6	TRBJ2-5	CASSLPATGTGETQYF
TRBV4-1	TRBJ1-4	CASSPAPGPNEKLFF
TRBV12-3/TRBV12-4	TRBJ1-1	CASSLSGWNTEAFF
TRBV29-1	TRBJ2-3	CSVVGLLAGASTDTQYF
TRBV4-2	TRBJ1-6	CASSPTGALRDSPLYF
TRBV29-1	TRBJ2-3	CSVQLAGDPTDTQYF
TRBV5-1	TRBJ1-1	CASSSWERNTEAFF
TRBV29-1	TRBJ1-2	CSVEHMGNYGYTF
TRBV6-2/TRBV6-3	TRBJ2-7	CASSQRQERYYEQYF
TRBV5-1	TRBJ2-2	CASSPERGGKNTGELFF
TRBV15	TRBJ2-1	CATSPDRGSYNEQFF
TRBV5-6	TRBJ1-1	CASRPQGGTEAFF
TRBV6-4	TRBJ2-3	CASSATVEDTQYF
TRBV5-1	TRBJ1-1	CASSSTGVGPEAFF
TRBV28	TRBJ2-2	CASSFPPSGRYTGELFF
TRBV6-2/TRBV6-3	TRBJ1-1	CASSYLLVNTEAFF
TRBV6-2/TRBV6-3	TRBJ2-2	CASSPKQGYTNTGELFF
TRBV4-3	TRBJ2-1	CASSQDGNRYNEQFF
TRBV6-6	TRBJ2-5	CASIRTVGETQYF
TRBV29-1	TRBJ2-2	CSAIPGFSPAGELFF
TRBV7-9	TRBJ2-1	CASSLPAGGYNEQFF
TRBV27	TRBJ1-1	CASSLSRTTEAFF
TRBV7-3	TRBJ2-2	CASSSRDFRDGELFF
TRBV21-1	TRBJ1-1	CASSKPGTGENTEAFF
TRBV7-9	TRBJ2-2	CASSLDKNFNTGELFF
TRBV11-2	TRBJ2-7	CASSPVYEQYF